This TCR beta chain was documented in a study of cytomegalovirus exposure and HLA in healthy donors (dated by TCRdb to 2016 to 2017). For the study in its entirety: An earlier analysis of approximately 600 of the donors reported roughly 300 Gb of sequence data and 100 million to 130 million unique TCR beta sequences from 150 million to 200 million T cells. An early release that covered roughly 600 HLA-typed donors contained around 330 gigabases of sequencing data and 85 million to 100 million unique TCR sequences. Of the approximately 400 genotyped donors, around 81% fell in the genetic ancestry cluster associated with self-reported Caucasian donors. The study was designed to test whether signatures of past pathogen exposure could be identified by cataloging public T cell receptors. The T cell repertoires of about 700 subjects were profiled by immunosequencing and related to cytomegalovirus serostatus. Along with the approximately 600-subject first cohort, a separate validation cohort of over a hundred different subjects was used. To predict cytomegalovirus infection status, the study brought together high-throughput TCR immunosequencing, statistical association of individual TCRs with disease status, and machine learning. In a later analysis, previously published TCR beta repertoires from 500 to 750 donors were re-analyzed and high-resolution HLA genotyping was added so that TCR occurrence patterns could be studied. The later analysis used no new phenotypic data to find candidate immune exposures, relying instead on TCR beta sequences and their occurrence across donors. An earlier analysis of more than 450 of the donors used high-throughput TCR beta sequencing to judge whether each TCR beta V gene segment behaved as functional or pseudogenic. Alongside the repertoire data, information on donor age, sex, ethnicity and CMV serostatus was compiled. In a later genetic analysis, genome-wide SNP genotypes for 398 of the 666 donors were used, and that subset was treated as a discovery cohort. All discovery cohort repertoires had been generated on a single sequencing platform. HLA typing included class I and class II loci at four-digit resolution. Typing coverage differed by locus: A, B, C, DRB1 and DQB1 were typed in about 620-630 donors, DQA1 in 500 to 550, DPA1 in 600 to 610, and DPB1 in 450 to 480. Because of strong linkage in the cohort, roughly five DR-DQ haplotypes were treated as single units for association and clustering. Among around 400 genotyped donors of the cohort, an average of around 240,000 unique TCR beta nucleotide sequences were sequenced per donor, roughly 18% of them non-productive. The investigation overall reported the following: In a later analysis, HLA-associated TCR beta chains were found to be more clonally expanded and to have lower generation probabilities than equally common non-associated chains. This cohort had only TCR beta chains sequenced, and the lack of alpha or paired-chain data limited which features could be detected. In a later analysis, most CMV-associated TCR beta chains were found to appear HLA-restricted, with HLA associations seemingly driven largely by CMV exposure. In an earlier analysis of some 550 of the donors, most TCR beta V segments were observed in productive rearrangements about 87% or about 30% of the time, broadly matching IMGT annotations. A later analysis reported that several top co-occurrence clusters appeared linked to parvovirus B19, influenza, CMV and Epstein-Barr virus. A total of 150 to 200 TCR beta chains were listed by the study as associated with cytomegalovirus. According to a later analysis, TCR association rates differed among HLA loci, with DRB1 alleles showing the most associated TCRs and HLA-C alleles showing the fewest. Linkage disequilibrium might explain the correlated functional status among segregating V segments, but an unknown experimental factor could not be excluded. Presence/absence analyses assumed roughly uniform sequencing depth across donors, an assumption that may not hold. In a later genetic analysis, fewer N-insertions in productive TCRs were reported among donors in an Asian-associated ancestry cluster than the roughly 640-donor mean. Three of the identified cytomegalovirus-associated TCR beta chains were confirmed in vitro to be specific for cytomegalovirus antigens. The 87-base-pair reads could not distinguish some IMGT-functional V segments, including TRBV6-2 and TRBV6-3, so those segments were excluded. HLA typing was unavailable for some donors at each locus, so association tests used only the typed subset. A later analysis associated about 16,000 TCR beta sequences with specific HLA alleles at a false discovery rate of 0.05. While some public TCRs were present in many individuals, most TCR sequences turned up only very rarely across donors. It was suggested by the authors that the approach could potentially be generalized to other disease states and immunological phenotypes. The earlier analysis of 587 of the donors excluded approximately 17 rarely observed V segments, including chromosome 9 orphons, because counts were too low. Assigning TCR associations to individual alleles was difficult when HLA alleles, especially DR and DQ, strongly co-occurred. A further reported finding was that TCR beta sequences accurately predicted the HLA-A and HLA-B alleles for most subjects in the first cohort. V-gene and J-gene trimming of TCR beta chains was associated with a missense DCLRE1C variant in a later genetic analysis, and the association was replicated in an independent cohort. The only immune exposure information available for the cohort was CMV serostatus. The sequencing pipeline was judged likely to have produced a cluster of highly shared sequence variants as a technical artifact. Cytomegalovirus status was reported to be diagnosed by the classifier with high specificity and sensitivity in both the original and validation cohorts.

From the cysteine up to the phenylalanine, the CDR3 has a length of 14 residues. The only DNA kept is the CDR3, 42 bases in frame from the first base. For CDR1 and CDR2, the germline V gene lists SGHTS and YDEGEE. V was cut back by 4 bases and J by 8 bases, leaving a gap of 18 bases between them. The cohort comprised some 680 healthy bone marrow donors. All cohort members were sampled while nominally healthy, although unrecorded immune exposures were likely present. The donor tested CMV seronegative, placing the donor among the 350 or so seronegative members of the cohort. A peripheral blood sample was collected from each donor, and TCR beta sequencing was performed on peripheral blood mononuclear cells. The Qiagen DNeasy Blood Extraction Kit was used to extract genomic DNA from the blood cell samples. Regarding this clone: The specificity of this receptor is unknown. Nothing much larger sits one base from this clone, and base qualities are not available.

The receptor library was made with the immunoSEQ multiplex PCR assay. For the multiplex PCR, a mixture combining 60 forward primers for TCR Vbeta segments and 13 reverse primers for TCR Jbeta segments was used. The CDR3 region of rearranged TCR beta genes was amplified from genomic DNA by a multiplex PCR assay. The amplified TCR beta libraries were sequenced on the Illumina HiSeq System as 87-base-pair reads. The study's processing was this. A later analysis tallied 80 million to 95 million unique TCR beta chains across the 640 or so repertoires, and roughly 11 million of those chains were shared by two or more donors. Raw reads were error-corrected and collapsed into unique sequences with a nearest-neighbor algorithm that merged closely related sequences to remove PCR and sequencing errors. To assign V, D and J gene segments, CDR3 sequences were aligned to IMGT reference sequences. Each retained sequence needed at least a six-nucleotide match to both a V gene segment and a J gene segment. Rearrangements were called productive when the CDR3 lacked stop codons and stayed in frame with V and J; all others were non-productive. CDR3 was defined by IMGT convention, running from the second conserved V-encoded cysteine to the conserved J-encoded phenylalanine. The earlier analysis of about 560 of the donors excluded any sequence lacking an unambiguous match to a single V gene segment. In an earlier analysis of approximately 590 of the donors, V segments were called functional above 56.7% productive rearrangements and were called segregating when the between-donor standard deviation exceeded 5%. A statistical classification framework was built to diagnose cytomegalovirus status from the catalog of TCR beta chain sequences. V and J gene assignment, in a later analysis, came from comparing TCR nucleotide sequences with IMGT/GENE-DB human TR gene sequences. The TCRdist pipeline was used in a later analysis to assign CDR3 sequences and most-parsimonious VDJ recombination scenarios. In a later analysis, every TCR beta chain was defined by the combination of its CDR3 amino acid sequence and its V-gene family, and reads without a unique V-gene family were dropped. A later analysis removed over 500 highly shared, low-generation-probability nucleotide sequences to deal with suspected cross-contamination and a sequencing artifact. In a later analysis, a clonal expansion index was calculated for each public chain from normalized within-repertoire ranks of inferred template counts. In a later analysis, generation probabilities were computed with a VDJ recombination model fitted to out-of-frame rearrangements, and the resulting probabilities were checked against IGoR. In a later analysis, TCR-TCR, TCR-HLA and TCR-CMV co-occurrence was scored with hypergeometric tests, and a repertoire-size bias correction was applied to TCR pairs. False discovery rates were estimated in a later analysis by permuting HLA or CMV assignments 20 times. In a later analysis, co-occurring TCRs were grouped using DBSCAN, with TCRdist sequence similarity added in when clustering inside HLA-allele-positive subsets. Repertoires with fewer than 30,000 or more than 120,000 public chains were left out of co-occurrence clustering, as were four to six repertoires with anomalous nucleotide sharing. TCRdb re-hosts the immuneACCESS table, in-frame sequences only. Its copies lack some clones; in the studies checked, an unresolved V gene accounts for under half of them, and the cause for the rest is not known. V, J and clone size reflect that table, while D and trimming were determined from the DNA. Present in this sample are 200,000 to 250,000 clones, about 74% of which were seen just once. 1.8% of the sample goes to the ten largest clones.

The clonotype comes from a woman aged 25 to 39 in good health and CMV-seronegative. The sequenced sample consisted of PBMCs. The rearrangement combines TRBV5-8 with TRBJ1-1; no D gene is confidently identified. The CDR3 in this case is CASSLRQPGLEAFF. Read as DNA, the sequence is TGTGCCAGCAGCCTTCGACAACCGGGGTTGGAAGCTTTCTTT.